These 24 T cell receptor beta chains were sequenced from one sample in a study of T cell changes during pregnancy in multiple sclerosis. Some clones are missing from TCRdb's copy, which holds only in-frame ones; the method was immunoSEQ multiplex PCR. The data hold 55,000 to 65,000 clones, with 93% observed a single time. The sample was peripheral blood, taken after pregnancy. Every receptor here comes from a female donor with multiple sclerosis, enrolled in a pregnancy study.

The chain links TRBV4-3 to TRBJ2-2; 11 bases fit TRBD2. In germline, CDR1 is LGHNA, CDR2 YSLEER. V lost 1 base, J lost 0 bases, and 10 bases stayed unmatched. The CDR3 is 20 amino acids. CDR3 region: CASSQVLVGLAVANTGELFF. CDR3 DNA sequence: TGCGCCAGCAGCCAAGTTTTAGTGGGACTAGCGGTCGCGAACACCGGGGAGCTGTTTTTT.

The chain combines TRBV6-4 with TRBJ1-2; D might be TRBD1 (6 bases). CDR1 is MRHNA and CDR2 is SNTAGT in the germline V gene. The CDR3 runs to 12 residues. Trimming removed 5 bases from V and 7 bases from J, with 11 bases in between. CDR3 residues: CASSPGGFGYTF. DNA for the CDR3: TGTGCCAGCAGTCCGGGGGGCTTTGGCTACACCTTC.

The gene calls are TRBV11-3 and TRBJ1-1; D uncertain. The CDR3 sequence is 12 residues long. Looked up from germline, CDR1 is SGHNT and CDR2 is YENEEA. V lost 3 bases, J lost 0 bases, and 2 bases lay in between. The CDR3, as DNA: TGTGCCAGCAGCTTTATGAACACTGAAGCTTTCTTT. Translating gives CASSFMNTEAFF.

The chain joins TRBV13 to TRBJ2-7; a possible D gene is TRBD1 (6 bases). Germline CDR1 PRHDT, CDR2 FYEKMQ (reference sequence). The germline V and J ends were trimmed by 4 bases and 7 bases, with 14 bases remaining between them. CDR3 length equals 13 residues. The CDR3 DNA follows: TGTGCCAGCAGCTACGGACAGCCCGGAGAGCAGTACTTC. Its protein is CASSYGQPGEQYF.

The chain carries TRBV6-6 and TRBJ2-1; TRBD1 matches 7 bases. V dropped 10 bases and J dropped 8; count of bases not matched to a gene: 14. This CDR3 contains 14 residues. Germline V gene sequence: CDR1 MNHNY, CDR2 SVGAGI (reference sequence). This CDR3 reads CATVGRRQGDEQFF. In DNA, the CDR3 is TGTGCCACCGTCGGTAGAAGACAGGGCGATGAGCAGTTCTTC.

The rearrangement joins TRBV5-1 to TRBJ2-5; D might be TRBD2 (6 bases). The CDR3 loop spans 13 amino acids. V shed 2 bases and J shed 1 base, with 6 bases lying between them. Germline loops: CDR1 SGHRS, CDR2 YFSETQ. In DNA, the CDR3 is TGCGCCAGCAGCTTCGGGGGCCAAGAGACCCAGTACTTC. It specifies CASSFGGQETQYF.

About this clone: Relative to the germline gene, one junction end is altered; a read error may explain this. This chain uses TRBV5-1 with TRBJ2-5; 10 bases match TRBD1. The CDR3 is made up of 14 amino acids. Per the germline V gene, CDR1 is SGHRS and CDR2 is YFSETQ. The CDR3 coding sequence is TGCGCCAGCAGTTTGGGACAGGGGTATGAGACCCAGTACTTC. Amino acids: CASSLGQGYETQYF.

This chain's CDR3 is CASSHDTSGSTLYEQYF. The CDR3 DNA reads TGTGCCAGCAGCCATGACACTAGCGGGTCTACCCTCTACGAGCAGTACTTC. This chain links TRBV4-2 with TRBJ2-5; 9 bases agree with TRBD2. The DNA end is more similar to TRBJ2-7, so the J call may be wrong. Germline loops: CDR1 LGHNA, CDR2 YNFKEQ. CDR3 length: 17 residues.

Judged by abundance, this clone is medium-sized. The rearrangement uses TRBV4-2 and TRBJ2-1; D gene ambiguous. The V end was cut by 0 bases, the J end by 9 bases, with 6 bases between. There are 12 residues in the CDR3. Germline CDR1 reads LGHNA; CDR2 reads YNFKEQ. The DNA for the CDR3 is TGTGCCAGCAGCCAAGATCAGTTTGAGCAGTTCTTC. As protein: CASSQDQFEQFF.

The chain joins TRBV7-9 to TRBJ2-7, with 8 bases lining up with TRBD2. Germline trimming cut 5 bases from V and 6 bases from J; bases unmatched to any gene: 9. The CDR3 has 14 amino acids. The V gene's germline CDR1 is SEHNR and CDR2 FQNEAQ (reference sequence). The CDR3 is CASSRPGRASEQYF. For the CDR3, the DNA is TGTGCCAGCAGCCGCCCCGGGAGGGCCTCCGAGCAGTACTTC.

CDR3 region: CASSLRQGGEKLFF. In DNA form, the CDR3 reads TGTGCCAGCAGCTTAAGACAGGGAGGTGAAAAACTGTTTTTT. This chain uses TRBV7-2 with TRBJ1-4; TRBD1 agrees at 7 bases. V trimming: 2 bases; J trimming: 7 bases; junction bases outside the gene matches: 4. Germline CDR1 is SGHTA and CDR2 is FQGNSA. The CDR3 is 14 residues long. Drawing the rest from reference TRBV7-2 and TRBJ1-4, the complete variable domain is GAGVSQSPSNKVTEKGKDVELRCDPISGHTALYWYRQSLGQGLEFLIYFQGNSAPDKSGLPSDRFSAERTGGSVSTLTIQRTQQEDSAVYLCASSLRQGGEKLFFGSGTQLSVL.

This CDR3 is CASSSPARSRNYGYTF. DNA of the CDR3: TGTGCCAGCAGTTCTCCCGCCCGGTCTAGAAATTATGGCTACACCTTC. The J gene is TRBJ1-2, the V gene TRBV27; D is unclear. Germline V lookup: CDR1 MNHEY, CDR2 SMNVEV (reference sequence). This CDR3 region has 16 residues. Trimming took off 4 bases at V and 5 bases at J, with 20 bases between the two ends.

V and J are TRBV7-6 and TRBJ2-2; 12 bases agree with TRBD2. The V gene's germline CDR1 is SGHVS and CDR2 FNYEAQ. The CDR3 extends over 18 amino acids. V dropped 1 base and J dropped 0; count of bases not matched to a gene: 3. The CDR3 region has the DNA TGTGCCAGCAGCTTAGGACTAGCGGGAGCGGCGAACACCGGGGAGCTGTTTTTT. Residues: CASSLGLAGAANTGELFF.

CDR3 bases: TGTGCCAGCAGTGCCCGGGACAGGGGTTCTGAAGCTTTCTTT. Its protein product is CASSARDRGSEAFF. The chain employs TRBV6-1 and TRBJ1-1, with 10 bases lining up with TRBD1. Looked up from germline, CDR1 is MNHNS and CDR2 is SASEGT. The length of the CDR3 is 14 residues. Unmatched junction bases numbered 5, after V lost 4 bases and J lost 6 bases.

This chain links TRBV6-5 with TRBJ2-3; no firm D call. The CDR3 has 13 residues. Trimming shortened V by 4 bases and J by 8 bases, and 13 bases separated the two germline ends. Germline assignment: CDR1 MNHEY and CDR2 SVGAGI. CDR3 loop: CASSFEQASTQYF. CDR3 nucleotide sequence: TGTGCCAGCAGTTTCGAGCAGGCATCTACGCAGTATTTT.

The chain links TRBV27 to TRBJ2-7; D is possibly TRBD1 (7 bases). The CDR3 spans 14 residues. Germline CDR1 is MNHEY and CDR2 is SMNVEV (reference sequence). Between the trimmed V and J ends, which lost 3 bases and 5 bases, there was a span of 14 bases. This CDR3 reads CASSFGGGFDEQYF. The DNA for the CDR3 is TGTGCCAGCAGTTTCGGAGGGGGCTTCGACGAGCAGTACTTC.

The gene calls are TRBV6-5 and TRBJ2-2, with a possible D match to TRBD2 (5 bases). The CDR3 consists of 13 residues. V dropped 7 bases and J dropped 5 bases, with 11 bases sitting between them. CDR1 and CDR2 (germline): MNHEY, SVGAGI. DNA of the CDR3: TGTGCCAGCACTAACGGGGTAACCGGGGAGCTGTTTTTT. Amino acid sequence: CASTNGVTGELFF.

This sequence joins TRBV18 and TRBJ2-3, with 8 bases aligning to TRBD1. The junction had 6 bases not matched to a gene; V was cut back by 6 bases and J by 4 bases. Germline V gives CDR1 KGHSH, CDR2 LQKENI. There are 14 residues in the CDR3. CDR3 amino acids: CASSLQGAPDTQYF. DNA for the CDR3: TGTGCCAGCTCGCTCCAGGGGGCCCCAGATACGCAGTATTTT.

The genes are TRBV5-4 and TRBJ2-3; TRBD2 is a possible D gene (5 bases). The CDR3 has 13 residues. Looked up from germline, CDR1 is SGHNT and CDR2 is YYREEE (reference sequence). Trimming shortened V by 3 bases and J by 8 bases, and 13 bases separated the two germline ends. The CDR3 DNA reads as TGTGCCAGCAGCTCGCCACCGGCGGGTACGCAGTATTTT. It yields the protein CASSSPPAGTQYF.

The chain recombines TRBV7-2 with TRBJ1-2; D might be TRBD1 (6 bases). V lost 5 bases to trimming and J lost 7 bases, with 17 bases between them. The CDR3 consists of 14 residues. Germline V CDR1 and CDR2: SGHTA, FQGNSA. CDR3: CASSVNPQGSGYTF. The CDR3 coding sequence is TGTGCCAGCAGCGTAAACCCTCAGGGGTCTGGCTACACCTTC.

The genes are TRBV9 and TRBJ2-3; TRBD2 matches 8 bases. J was trimmed by 3 bases and V by 0 bases; bases with no gene match: 6. This CDR3 is 16 amino acids long. In germline, CDR1 is SGDLS, CDR2 YYNGEE. The CDR3 sequence is CASSVESGSITDTQYF. CDR3 DNA: TGTGCCAGCAGCGTAGAAAGCGGGAGCATTACAGATACGCAGTATTTT.

The V and J genes are TRBV7-3 and TRBJ2-1; maybe TRBD2 (7 bases). Between the trimmed V and J ends, which lost 5 bases and 6 bases, there was a span of 14 bases. Germline-derived CDR1 and CDR2 are SGHTA and FQGTGA. This CDR3 is 14 amino acids long. For the CDR3, the DNA is TGTGCCAGCAGCAAAGGGGGGGTTAGCAATGAGCAGTTCTTC. Its translation: CASSKGGVSNEQFF.

This chain uses TRBV19 with TRBJ1-1; 7 bases are a match to TRBD1. Looked up from germline, CDR1 is LNHDA and CDR2 is SQIVND (reference sequence). V gave up 6 bases and J gave up 10 bases; unmatched junction bases: 14. This CDR3 comprises 14 residues. The DNA of the CDR3 is TGTGCCAGTAGGACGACAGGGAGCAGGATGTCAGCTTTCTTT. This encodes CASRTTGSRMSAFF.

The chain joins TRBV21-1 to TRBJ2-6; TRBD2 reflects the table's D call only, with no check against the DNA. TRBV21-1 is classified as a pseudogene. This CDR3 has 16 residues. The CDR3 nucleotides are TGTGCCAGCCCGGACTCACGGTCCTCTGGGGCCAACGTCCTGACTTTC. Amino acids: CASPDSRSSGANVLTF.